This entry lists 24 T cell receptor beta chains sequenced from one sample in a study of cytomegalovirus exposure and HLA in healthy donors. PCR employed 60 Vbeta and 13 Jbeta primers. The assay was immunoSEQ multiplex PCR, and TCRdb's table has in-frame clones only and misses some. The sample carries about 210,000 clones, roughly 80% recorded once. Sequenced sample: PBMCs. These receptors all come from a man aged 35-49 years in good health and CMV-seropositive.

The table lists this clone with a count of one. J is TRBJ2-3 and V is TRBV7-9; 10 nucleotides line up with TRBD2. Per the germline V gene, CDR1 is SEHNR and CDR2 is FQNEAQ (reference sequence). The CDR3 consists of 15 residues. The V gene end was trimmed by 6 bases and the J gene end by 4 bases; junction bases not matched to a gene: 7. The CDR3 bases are TGTGCCAGCAGTCAGAGCGGGAGGGCCTCAGATACGCAGTATTTT. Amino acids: CASSQSGRASDTQYF. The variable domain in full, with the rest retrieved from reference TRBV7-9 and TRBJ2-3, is DTGVSQNPRHKITKRGQNVTFRCDPISEHNRLYWYRQTLGQGPEFLTYFQNEAQLEKSRLLSDRFSAERPKGSFSTLEIQRTEQGDSAMYLCASSQSGRASDTQYFGPGTRLTVL.

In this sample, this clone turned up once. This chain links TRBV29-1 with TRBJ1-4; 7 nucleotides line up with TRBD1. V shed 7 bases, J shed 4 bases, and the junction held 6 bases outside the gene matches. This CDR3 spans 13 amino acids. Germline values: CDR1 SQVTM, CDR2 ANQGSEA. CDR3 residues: CSAAGQFNEKLFF. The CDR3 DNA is TGCAGCGCGGCGGGACAGTTTAATGAAAAACTGTTTTTT. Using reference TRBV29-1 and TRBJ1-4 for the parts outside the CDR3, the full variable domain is SAVISQKPSRDICQRGTSLTIQCQVDSQVTMMFWYRQQPGQSLTLIATANQGSEATYESGFVIDKFPISRPNLTFSTLTVSNMSPEDSSIYLCSAAGQFNEKLFFGSGTQLSVL.

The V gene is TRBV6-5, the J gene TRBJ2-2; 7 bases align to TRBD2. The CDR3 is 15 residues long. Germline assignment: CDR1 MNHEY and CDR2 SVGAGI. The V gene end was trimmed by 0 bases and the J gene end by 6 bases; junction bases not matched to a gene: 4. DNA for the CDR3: TGTGCCAGCAGTTACTCCCGCGGGGGATCCGGGGAGCTGTTTTTT. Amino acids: CASSYSRGGSGELFF.

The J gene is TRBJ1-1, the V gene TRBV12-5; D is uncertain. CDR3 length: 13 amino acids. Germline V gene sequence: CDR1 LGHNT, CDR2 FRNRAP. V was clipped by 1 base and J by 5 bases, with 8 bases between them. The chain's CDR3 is CASGLGGGTEAFF. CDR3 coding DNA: TGTGCTAGTGGTTTGGGGGGAGGGACTGAAGCTTTCTTT.

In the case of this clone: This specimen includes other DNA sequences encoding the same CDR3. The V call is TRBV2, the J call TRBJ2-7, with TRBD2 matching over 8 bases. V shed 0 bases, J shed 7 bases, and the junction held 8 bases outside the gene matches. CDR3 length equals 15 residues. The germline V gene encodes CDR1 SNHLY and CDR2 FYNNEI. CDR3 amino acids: CASSEAGLAGKEQYF. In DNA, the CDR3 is TGTGCCAGCAGTGAAGCGGGGCTAGCGGGTAAAGAGCAGTACTTC.

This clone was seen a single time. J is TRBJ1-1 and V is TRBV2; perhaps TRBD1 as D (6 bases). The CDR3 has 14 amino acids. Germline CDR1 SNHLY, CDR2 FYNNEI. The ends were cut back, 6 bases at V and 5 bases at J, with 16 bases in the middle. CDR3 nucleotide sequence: TGTGCCAGCAGCTATGGGGGGGCAGCAACTGAAGCTTTCTTT. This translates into CASSYGGAATEAFF.

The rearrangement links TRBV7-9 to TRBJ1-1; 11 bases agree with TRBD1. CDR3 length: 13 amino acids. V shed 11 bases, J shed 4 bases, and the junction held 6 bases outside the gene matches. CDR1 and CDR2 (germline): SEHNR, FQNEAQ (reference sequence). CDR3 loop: CASAGTGGTEAFF. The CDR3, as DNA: TGTGCCTCCGCTGGGACAGGGGGCACTGAAGCTTTCTTT.

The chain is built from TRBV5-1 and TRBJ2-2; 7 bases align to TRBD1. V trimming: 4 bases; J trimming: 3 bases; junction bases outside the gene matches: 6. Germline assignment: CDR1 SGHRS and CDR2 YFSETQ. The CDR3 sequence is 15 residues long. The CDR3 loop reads CASSPQGPYTGELFF. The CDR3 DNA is TGCGCCAGCAGCCCACAGGGGCCCTACACCGGGGAGCTGTTTTTT.

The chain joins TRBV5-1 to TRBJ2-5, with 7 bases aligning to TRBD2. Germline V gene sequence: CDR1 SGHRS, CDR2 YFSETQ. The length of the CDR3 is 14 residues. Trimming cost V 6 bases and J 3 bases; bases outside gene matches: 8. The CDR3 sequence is CASKLGGLEETQYF. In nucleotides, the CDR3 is TGCGCCAGCAAATTGGGGGGGTTGGAAGAGACCCAGTACTTC.

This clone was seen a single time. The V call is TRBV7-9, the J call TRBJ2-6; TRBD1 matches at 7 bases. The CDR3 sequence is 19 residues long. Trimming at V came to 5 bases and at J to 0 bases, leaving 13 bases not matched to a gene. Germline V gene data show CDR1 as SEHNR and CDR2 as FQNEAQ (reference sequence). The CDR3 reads CASSATVGQFDSGANVLTF. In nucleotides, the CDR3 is TGTGCCAGCAGCGCTACCGTGGGACAGTTCGACTCTGGGGCCAACGTCCTGACTTTC.

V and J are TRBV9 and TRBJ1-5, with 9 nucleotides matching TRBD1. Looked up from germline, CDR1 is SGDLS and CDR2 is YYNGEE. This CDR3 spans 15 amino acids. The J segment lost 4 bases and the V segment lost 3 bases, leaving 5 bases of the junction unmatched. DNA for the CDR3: TGTGCCAGCAGCGGGGGACAGGGAGTGAATCAGCCCCAGCATTTT. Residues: CASSGGQGVNQPQHF.

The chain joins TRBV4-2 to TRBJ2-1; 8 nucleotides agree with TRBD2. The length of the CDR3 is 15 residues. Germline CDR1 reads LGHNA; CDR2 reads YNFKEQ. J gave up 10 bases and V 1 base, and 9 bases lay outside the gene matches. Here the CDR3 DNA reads TGTGCCAGCAGCCAAGGGCTAGCGGGCCAACAAGAGCAGTTCTTC. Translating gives CASSQGLAGQQEQFF.

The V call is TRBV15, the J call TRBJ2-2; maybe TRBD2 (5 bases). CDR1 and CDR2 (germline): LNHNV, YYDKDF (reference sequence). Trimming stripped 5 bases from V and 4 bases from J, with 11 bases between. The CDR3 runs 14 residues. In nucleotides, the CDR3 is TGTGCCACCAGCCCCTGGGCGGGCACCGGGGAGCTGTTTTTT. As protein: CATSPWAGTGELFF.

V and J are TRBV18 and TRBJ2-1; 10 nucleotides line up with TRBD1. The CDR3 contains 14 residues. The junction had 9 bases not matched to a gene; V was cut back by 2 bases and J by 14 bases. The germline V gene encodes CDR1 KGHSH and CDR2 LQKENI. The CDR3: CASSPGRSGQGEFF. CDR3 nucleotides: TGTGCCAGCTCACCAGGTAGAAGCGGACAGGGGGAGTTCTTC.

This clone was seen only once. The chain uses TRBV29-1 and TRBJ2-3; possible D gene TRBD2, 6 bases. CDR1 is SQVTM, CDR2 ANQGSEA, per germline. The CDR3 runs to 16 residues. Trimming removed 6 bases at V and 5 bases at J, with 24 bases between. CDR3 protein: CSVDYSLAPGGDTQYF. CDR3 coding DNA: TGCAGCGTCGACTACTCACTAGCACCTGGGGGAGATACGCAGTATTTT.

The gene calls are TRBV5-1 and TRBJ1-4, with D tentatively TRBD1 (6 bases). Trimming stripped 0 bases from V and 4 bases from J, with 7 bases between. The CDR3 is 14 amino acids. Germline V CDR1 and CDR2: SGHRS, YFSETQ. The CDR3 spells CASSLGQDNEKLFF. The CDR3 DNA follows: TGCGCCAGCAGCTTGGGACAGGATAATGAAAAACTGTTTTTT.

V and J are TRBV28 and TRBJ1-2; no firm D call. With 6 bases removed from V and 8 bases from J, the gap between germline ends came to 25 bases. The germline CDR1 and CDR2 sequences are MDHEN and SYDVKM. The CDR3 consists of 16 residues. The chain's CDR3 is CASSRGGEPGLKGYTF. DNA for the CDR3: TGTGCCAGCAGCCGAGGTGGGGAGCCGGGCCTAAAGGGCTACACCTTC.

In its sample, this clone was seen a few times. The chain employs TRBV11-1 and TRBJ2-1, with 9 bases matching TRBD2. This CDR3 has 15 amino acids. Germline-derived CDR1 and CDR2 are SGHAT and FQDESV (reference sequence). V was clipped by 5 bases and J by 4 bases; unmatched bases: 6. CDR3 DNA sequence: TGTGCCAGCAGCGTAACTAGCGGGCAGTACAATGAGCAGTTCTTC. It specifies CASSVTSGQYNEQFF.

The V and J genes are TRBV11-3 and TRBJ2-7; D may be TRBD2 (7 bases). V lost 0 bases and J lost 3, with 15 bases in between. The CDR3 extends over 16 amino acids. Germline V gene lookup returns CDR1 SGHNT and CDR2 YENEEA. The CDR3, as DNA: TGTGCCAGCAGCTTAGAGGGCGGGGGCCCAATCTACGAGCAGTACGTC. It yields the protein CASSLEGGGPIYEQYV.

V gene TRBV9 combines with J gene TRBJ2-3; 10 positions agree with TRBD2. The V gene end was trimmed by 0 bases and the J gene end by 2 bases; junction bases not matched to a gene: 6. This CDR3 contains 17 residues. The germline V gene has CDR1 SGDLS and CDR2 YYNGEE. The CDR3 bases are TGTGCCAGCAGCGTAGATCAGCGGGGGGGAAACACAGATACGCAGTATTTT. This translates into CASSVDQRGGNTDTQYF. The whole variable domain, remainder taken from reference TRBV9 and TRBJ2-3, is DSGVTQTPKHLITATGQRVTLRCSPRSGDLSVYWYQQSLDQGLQFLIQYYNGEERAKGNILERFSAQQFPDLHSELNLSSLELGDSALYFCASSVDQRGGNTDTQYFGPGTRLTVL.

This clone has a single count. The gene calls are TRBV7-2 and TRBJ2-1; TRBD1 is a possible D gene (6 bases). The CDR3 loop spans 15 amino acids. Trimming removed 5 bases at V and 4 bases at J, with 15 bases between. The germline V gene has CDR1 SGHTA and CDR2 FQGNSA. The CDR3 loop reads CASSPAGVLYNEQFF. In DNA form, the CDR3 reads TGTGCCAGCAGCCCAGCAGGGGTTTTGTACAATGAGCAGTTCTTC. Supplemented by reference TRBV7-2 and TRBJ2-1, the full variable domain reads GAGVSQSPSNKVTEKGKDVELRCDPISGHTALYWYRQSLGQGLEFLIYFQGNSAPDKSGLPSDRFSAERTGGSVSTLTIQRTQQEDSAVYLCASSPAGVLYNEQFFGPGTRLTVL.

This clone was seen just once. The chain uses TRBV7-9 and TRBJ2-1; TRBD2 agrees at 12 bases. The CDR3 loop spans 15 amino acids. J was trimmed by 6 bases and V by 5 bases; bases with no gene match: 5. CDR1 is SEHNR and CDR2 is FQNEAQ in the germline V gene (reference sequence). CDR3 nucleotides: TGTGCCAGCAGCAGTTGGACTAGCGGGGTCAATGAGCAGTTCTTC. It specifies CASSSWTSGVNEQFF.

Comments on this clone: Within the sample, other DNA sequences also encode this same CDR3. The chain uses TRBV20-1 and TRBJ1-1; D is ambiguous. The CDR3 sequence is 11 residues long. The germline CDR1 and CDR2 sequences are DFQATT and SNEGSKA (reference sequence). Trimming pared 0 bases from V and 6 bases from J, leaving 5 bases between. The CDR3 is CSARDTSEAFF. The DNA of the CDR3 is TGCAGTGCTAGAGATACATCTGAAGCTTTCTTT.

The CDR3 here is CASSQENRFGNTIYF. CDR3 nucleotide sequence: TGTGCCAGCAGCCAAGAAAACAGGTTTGGAAACACCATATATTTT. This chain links TRBV4-2 with TRBJ1-3, with D possibly matching TRBD1 (5 bases). In germline, CDR1 is LGHNA, CDR2 YNFKEQ. This CDR3 is 15 amino acids long. V was shortened by 0 bases and J by 3 bases, with 9 bases between the two germline ends.